One and the same sample provided the 3 T cell receptor beta chains below, sequenced in a study of blood T cell repertoires in COVID-19 (dated by TCRdb to the early 2020s). The library was built by means of the immunoSEQ multiplex PCR assay. TCRdb provides this immuneACCESS table in a form limited to in-frame rearrangements. Some clones are lacking; in checked studies, under half of them reflect an unresolved V gene, and why the rest are absent is not known. For this sample there are approximately 230,000 clones; approximately 86% appear just once. Nearly 5% of the sample belongs to the ten largest clones. The sequencing sample was made of peripheral blood. The receptors here all came from a woman older than 75 with active or convalescent COVID-19.

V is TRBV28 and J is TRBJ1-5; D is uncertain. Germline-derived CDR1 and CDR2 are MDHEN and SYDVKM. The V end was cut by 8 bases, the J end by 1 base, with 3 bases between. This CDR3 has 11 residues. In DNA, the CDR3 is TGTGCCAGCCAAAGCAATCAGCCCCAGCATTTT. Translated: CASQSNQPQHF.

The chain combines TRBV24-1 with TRBJ2-7, with 9 bases fitting TRBD1. Looked up from germline, CDR1 is KGHDR and CDR2 is SFDVKD. This CDR3 has 19 residues. J gave up 6 bases and V 9 bases, and 26 bases lay outside the gene matches. The CDR3 nucleotides read TGTGCCACCCTCGGACAGACAGGGCAACCTCCGGGACAGGGTTTCGAGCAGTACTTC. Translated, it gives CATLGQTGQPPGQGFEQYF.

This rearrangement joins TRBV30 to TRBJ1-6, with 7 bases that match TRBD1. The V and J ends lost 2 bases and 6 bases, in that order; junction bases with no gene match: 1. Germline CDR1 reads GTSNPN; CDR2 reads SVGIG (reference sequence). The CDR3 loop spans 13 amino acids. The CDR3 loop is CAWSRGLNSPLHF. The CDR3 DNA follows: TGTGCCTGGAGTAGGGGGCTTAATTCACCCCTCCACTTT.